The entry below describes one TCR beta chain. What antigen it recognizes has not been identified. No base qualities exist here, and no much larger clone lies one base off it. Stable Graves' hyperthyroidism was defined as the absence of progression to ophthalmopathy over 18 months of follow-up. Hyperthyroidism patients were aged 18 to 65 years and newly diagnosed, with disease duration of less than 2 months. Patients with uncontrolled infections, other autoimmune diseases, pregnancy or lactation were excluded. Diagnoses were based on clinical symptoms, serum thyroxine and TRAb, thyroid ultrasound and orbital computed tomography. PBMCs were isolated from 8 to 10 ml of fresh peripheral blood by Ficoll-Paque density gradient centrifugation. Total RNA was extracted with Trizol reagent, and quality was checked on an Agilent 2100 Bioanalyzer. The source of the sample is a study of T cells in Graves' hyperthyroidism and ophthalmopathy (dated by TCRdb to about 2019). Context from the whole study: Peripheral blood samples were taken at initial diagnosis, before any treatment was given. To identify TCR V-J signatures that set the groups apart, the researchers used a discovery cohort of more than 95 patients, made up of 40 to 45 with Graves' ophthalmopathy and some 55 with stable Graves' hyperthyroidism. Prospective prediction of ophthalmopathy was tested in an independent validation cohort consisting of 18 to 20 hyperthyroidism patients and 17 patients who later progressed to ophthalmopathy. The 85 to 100 discovery patients were randomly split 7:3 into training and test sets. In addition, the study compared T-cell repertoires in thyroid tissue and in blood from six Graves' hyperthyroidism patients. After sampling, hyperthyroidism patients received methimazole starting at 30 mg daily, and ophthalmopathy patients received high-dose intravenous methylprednisolone. The paper reports TCR Vbeta CDR3 sequencing of approximately 140 peripheral blood samples: around 41 ophthalmopathy, about 75 hyperthyroidism and approximately 17 progressor patients.

The TCR beta CDR3 regions were amplified from the RNA transcripts. The first round of RT-PCR for the TCR CDR3 was performed with the HTBI primer set and the Qiagen OneStep RT-PCR kit. Libraries were constructed in a second round of multiplex PCR, after which size selection and purification were performed. The libraries were sequenced on an Illumina HiSeq2000 using paired-end 100 bp reads. The published analysis was carried out like this. SOAPnuke was used to process the raw data, removing reads that contained adapters or uncalled bases, had a mean Phred below 15, or lacked an exact match to the constant primer or identifier. High-quality paired reads were merged with COPE v1.2.5, and unique nucleotide sequences were defined as clonotypes. Clonotypes were aligned to IMGT TRBV, TRBD and TRBJ reference segments using MiTCR v1.1. Analysis was restricted to V-J combinations with a frequency above 0.0001, which covered 98% to 99.2% of repertoires. The TCS score was defined as the ratio of F50 (clonal expansion) to E x V (chaos), calculated using BLOSUM62-based TCRdist between CDR3 peptides within each V-J. Welch's t-statistics and random forest reduced 500 to 550 V-J features to under 15, which were used in a naive Bayes classifier (R e1071). TCRdb handled the public reads itself, with Q25 trimming in fastp and clone calling in MiXCR, and kept productive beta chains. CDR3 protein sequences are deduplicated, and each keeps its most common genes and DNA. The V and J calls and clone size come from TCRdb's table, not from the authors' own analysis. Across this sample there are more than 600,000 distinct CDR3 sequences, with 16% seen only once. The top ten constitute around 8.1% of the sample.

Broad study findings and their caveats: Blood samples also contained most of the expanded thyroid clonotypes (frequency above 0.001), which suggests that blood repertoires may reflect thyroid immune responses. In validation, progression to ophthalmopathy was predicted by the model with 70.59% sensitivity and under 85% specificity, a median of about 6.4 months before onset. Sample size was not statistically predetermined, and investigators were not blinded to group allocation. In cross-validation, a model built on a 13 V-J signature told ophthalmopathy apart from stable hyperthyroidism with 85% to 90% sensitivity and roughly 81% specificity, and in testing the same model reached 80%/75%.

The receptor's source is a man aged 18-30 years with Graves' hyperthyroidism. Sequencing was performed on blood.

The nucleotides are TGCAGTGCTCCCAATTACAATGAGCAGTTCTTC. Its amino acids are CSAPNYNEQFF. The V and J segments used are TRBV20-1 and TRBJ2-1; no confident D gene assignment can be made. The junction carries 6 bases between V and J, which are trimmed by 5 bases and 4 bases respectively. The CDR1 and CDR2 encoded by the germline V gene (reference sequence) are DFQATT and SNEGSKA. The CDR3, from cysteine to phenylalanine, totals 11 residues. The sequence is cut down to CDR3 DNA, 33 bases in frame from base 1.